The 12 T cell receptor beta chains below come from one sample, sequenced in a study of cytomegalovirus exposure and HLA in healthy donors. The PCR contained 60 Vbeta and 13 Jbeta primers. Data came from immunoSEQ multiplex PCR; TCRdb stores just in-frame clones and leaves some out. The sample yields about 87,000 clones, approximately 69% seen once. Material for sequencing was PBMCs. The origin of the receptors is a man aged 30 to 45 in good health and CMV-seropositive.

The chain joins TRBV7-9 to TRBJ2-1; 11 nucleotides match TRBD2. The V and J ends lost 3 bases and 8 bases, in that order; junction bases with no gene match: 6. The CDR3 runs to 15 residues. Germline V gives CDR1 SEHNR, CDR2 FQNEAQ (reference sequence). The CDR3 loop is CASSFGLAGKDEQFF. As DNA, the CDR3 is TGTGCCAGCAGCTTTGGACTAGCGGGTAAGGATGAGCAGTTCTTC. Full variable domain (rest looked up from reference TRBV7-9 and TRBJ2-1): DTGVSQNPRHKITKRGQNVTFRCDPISEHNRLYWYRQTLGQGPEFLTYFQNEAQLEKSRLLSDRFSAERPKGSFSTLEIQRTEQGDSAMYLCASSFGLAGKDEQFFGPGTRLTVL.

CDR3 nucleotide sequence: TGTGCCAGCAGTTACTCGAGCTCCTACGAGCAGTACTTC. This encodes CASSYSSSYEQYF. This chain links TRBV6-5 with TRBJ2-7; D unclear. V gave up 0 bases and J gave up 0 bases, with 3 bases separating them. This CDR3 has 13 amino acids. Germline CDR1 MNHEY, CDR2 SVGAGI.

The chain uses TRBV9 and TRBJ2-7; 7 bases map to TRBD2. The CDR3 consists of 13 residues. Unmatched junction bases numbered 5, after V lost 4 bases and J lost 4 bases. Germline V gives CDR1 SGDLS, CDR2 YYNGEE. The CDR3 sequence: CASSPGLEYEQYF. In DNA, the CDR3 is TGTGCCAGCAGCCCAGGACTAGAGTACGAGCAGTACTTC.

This clone was picked up many times. In DNA, the CDR3 is TGCGCCAGCAGCCCTCGTGGCGGGACAGGGCACCACGAGCAGTACTTC. It codes for CASSPRGGTGHHEQYF. The gene calls are TRBV4-3 and TRBJ2-7, with 9 nucleotides matching TRBD1. After removal of 4 bases from V and 5 bases from J, the junction contained 12 bases not matched to a gene. The germline V gene has CDR1 LGHNA and CDR2 YSLEER. This CDR3 has 16 residues.

The chain employs TRBV20-1 and TRBJ1-2; D ambiguous. V lost 5 bases and J lost 8, with 9 bases in between. The CDR3 spans 10 residues. Germline CDR1 is DFQATT and CDR2 is SNEGSKA (reference sequence). The CDR3 DNA is TGCAGTGCTTCAAGAGGAGGCTACACCTTC. Translated, it gives CSASRGGYTF.

This rearrangement joins TRBV11-2 to TRBJ1-1, with a tentative D call TRBD1 (6 bases). V lost 3 bases and J 2 bases, leaving 10 bases between the germline ends. Germline V lookup: CDR1 SGHAT, CDR2 FQNNGV. This CDR3 is 14 amino acids long. CDR3: CASSFSQGNTEAFF. As DNA, the CDR3 is TGTGCCAGCAGCTTTTCACAGGGAAACACTGAAGCTTTCTTT.

V and J are TRBV7-9 and TRBJ2-3; D is uncertain. Germline V lookup: CDR1 SEHNR, CDR2 FQNEAQ (reference sequence). The V gene lost 0 bases and the J gene lost 2 bases, with 12 bases spanning the gap. The CDR3 sequence is 16 residues long. As DNA, the CDR3 is TGTGCCAGCAGCTTAGCGCTCGCAGGTTACACAGATACGCAGTATTTT. This codes for CASSLALAGYTDTQYF.

The chain is built from TRBV30 and TRBJ1-4; 8 bases fit TRBD1. Trimming cost V 3 bases and J 9 bases; bases outside gene matches: 12. Germline values: CDR1 GTSNPN, CDR2 SVGIG (reference sequence). The CDR3 totals 15 residues. The CDR3 coding sequence is TGTGCCTGGAGCGTGTCGAGGGACAGGATAAAAAAACTGTTTTTT. Its protein is CAWSVSRDRIKKLFF. The entire variable domain, with the rest obtained from reference TRBV30 and TRBJ1-4, is as follows: SQTIHQWPATLVQPVGSPLSLECTVEGTSNPNLYWYRQAAGRGLQLLFYSVGIGQISSEVPQNLSASRPQDRQFILSSKKLLLSDSGFYLCAWSVSRDRIKKLFFGSGTQLSVL.

The CDR3 reads CASSGQPPYGYTF. DNA of the CDR3: TGTGCCAGCAGCGGACAGCCTCCTTATGGCTACACCTTC. The J gene is TRBJ1-2, the V gene TRBV6-5, with a weak D call TRBD1 (6 bases). CDR3 size: 13 residues. Trimming left V 6 bases short and J 5 bases short, with 13 bases between. Germline V gene data show CDR1 as MNHEY and CDR2 as SVGAGI.

The chain is built from TRBV27 and TRBJ2-2; 8 bases are a match to TRBD1. V trimming: 0 bases; J trimming: 7 bases; junction bases outside the gene matches: 4. Germline V gene lookup returns CDR1 MNHEY and CDR2 SMNVEV (reference sequence). The CDR3 is 15 residues long. Here the CDR3 reads CASSLSPTGVGELFF. The CDR3 DNA reads TGTGCCAGCAGTTTATCCCCGACAGGGGTCGGGGAGCTGTTTTTT.

The chain uses TRBV5-1 and TRBJ2-7; 11 bases fit TRBD2. The CDR3 extends over 16 amino acids. Unmatched junction bases numbered 9, after V lost 6 bases and J lost 1 base. From germline, CDR1 is SGHRS and CDR2 YFSETQ. The CDR3 protein is CASMALAGGKSYEQYF. In DNA, the CDR3 is TGCGCCAGCATGGCCCTAGCGGGAGGCAAGTCCTACGAGCAGTACTTC.

The rearrangement uses TRBV6-1 and TRBJ2-1; 10 nucleotides agree with TRBD2. Germline CDR1 MNHNS, CDR2 SASEGT. The CDR3 totals 14 residues. The J segment lost 0 bases and the V segment lost 8 bases, leaving 1 base of the junction unmatched. Here the CDR3 DNA reads TGTGCCAGCCGGACTAGCGGCTCCTACAATGAGCAGTTCTTC. Amino acids: CASRTSGSYNEQFF.